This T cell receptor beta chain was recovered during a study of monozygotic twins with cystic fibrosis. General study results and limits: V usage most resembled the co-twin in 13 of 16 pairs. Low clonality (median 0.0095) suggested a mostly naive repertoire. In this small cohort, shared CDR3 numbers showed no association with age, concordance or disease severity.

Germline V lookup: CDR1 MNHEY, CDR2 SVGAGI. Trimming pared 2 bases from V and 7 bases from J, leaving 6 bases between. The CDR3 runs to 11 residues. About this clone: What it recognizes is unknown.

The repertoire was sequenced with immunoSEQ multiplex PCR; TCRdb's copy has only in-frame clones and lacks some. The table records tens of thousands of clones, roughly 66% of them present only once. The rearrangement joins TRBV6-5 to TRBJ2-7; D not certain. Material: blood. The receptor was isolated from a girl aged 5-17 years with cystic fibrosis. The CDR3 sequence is CASSYGREQYV. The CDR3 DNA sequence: TGTGCCAGCAGTTACGGCAGAGAGCAGTACGTC.